This TCR beta chain was found in a study of cytomegalovirus exposure and HLA in healthy donors. Notes on the study in general: Further analysis, carried out later, found HLA-associated TCR beta chains more clonally expanded than equally common other chains. TCR beta V- and J-gene trimming, according to a later analysis, was linked to a missense DCLRE1C variant. By a later analysis, the bulk of CMV-associated TCR beta chains appeared HLA-restricted.

Concerning this clone itself: As yet, its antigen is unknown.

V was pared by 4 bases and J by 1 base, with 9 bases between. CDR1 and CDR2 from the germline V gene are SGHNT and YENEEA. The CDR3 spans 14 residues. With 60 Vbeta and 13 Jbeta primers, the PCR was carried out. Some clones are missing from TCRdb's copy, which holds only in-frame ones; the method was immunoSEQ multiplex PCR. The repertoire includes some 130,000 clones, 81% of them detected once, and 0.7% sits in the top ten. The chain carries TRBV11-3 and TRBJ2-3, with D possibly being TRBD2 (6 bases). The receptor was derived from a young man in good health and CMV-seronegative. Input material: PBMCs. DNA for the CDR3: TGTGCCAGCAGCTGGAGGGACCGCACAGATACGCAGTATTTT. Protein sequence: CASSWRDRTDTQYF.